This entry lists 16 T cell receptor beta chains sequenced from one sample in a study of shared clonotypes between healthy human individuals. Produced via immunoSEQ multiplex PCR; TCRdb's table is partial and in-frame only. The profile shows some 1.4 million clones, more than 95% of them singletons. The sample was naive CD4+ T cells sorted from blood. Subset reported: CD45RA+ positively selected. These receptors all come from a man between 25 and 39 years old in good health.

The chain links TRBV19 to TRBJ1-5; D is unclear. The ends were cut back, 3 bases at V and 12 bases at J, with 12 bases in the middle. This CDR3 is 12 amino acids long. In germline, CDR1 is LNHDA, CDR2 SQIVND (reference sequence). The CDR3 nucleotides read TGTGCCAGTAGTATTGCTGGAAGTTTCCAGCATTTT. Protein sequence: CASSIAGSFQHF.

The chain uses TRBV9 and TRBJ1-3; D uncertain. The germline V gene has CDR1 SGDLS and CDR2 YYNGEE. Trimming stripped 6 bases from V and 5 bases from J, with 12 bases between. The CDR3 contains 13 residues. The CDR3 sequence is CASTSGTRNTIYF. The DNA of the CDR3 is TGTGCCAGCACCTCAGGAACTAGAAACACCATATATTTT.

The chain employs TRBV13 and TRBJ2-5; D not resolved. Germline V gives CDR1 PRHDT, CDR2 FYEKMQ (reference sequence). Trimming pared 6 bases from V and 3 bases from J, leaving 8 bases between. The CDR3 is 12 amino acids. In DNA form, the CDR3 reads TGTGCCAGCAGAGGAAGGGAAGAGACCCAGTACTTC. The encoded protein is CASRGREETQYF.

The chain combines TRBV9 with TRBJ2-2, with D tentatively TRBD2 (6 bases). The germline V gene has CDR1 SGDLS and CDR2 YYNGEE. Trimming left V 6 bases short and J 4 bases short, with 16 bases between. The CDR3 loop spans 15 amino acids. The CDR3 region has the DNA TGTGCCAGCAATTTCGGGGGAGGAACCACCGGGGAGCTGTTTTTT. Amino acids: CASNFGGGTTGELFF.

CDR3 DNA: TGTGCCAGCAGCCTCGTGAGGGAGGGGACTGAAGCTTTCTTT. It is translated as CASSLVREGTEAFF. V is TRBV28 and J is TRBJ1-1, with D perhaps TRBD1 (5 bases). CDR1 and CDR2 (germline): MDHEN, SYDVKM. The V end was cut by 6 bases, the J end by 5 bases, with 16 bases between. The CDR3 totals 14 residues.

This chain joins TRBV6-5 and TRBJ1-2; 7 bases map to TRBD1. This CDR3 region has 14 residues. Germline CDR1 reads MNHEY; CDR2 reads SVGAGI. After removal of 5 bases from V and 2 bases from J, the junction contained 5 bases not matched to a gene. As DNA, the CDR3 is TGTGCCAGCAGTCCGACCAGGGGGAACTATGGCTACACCTTC. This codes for CASSPTRGNYGYTF.

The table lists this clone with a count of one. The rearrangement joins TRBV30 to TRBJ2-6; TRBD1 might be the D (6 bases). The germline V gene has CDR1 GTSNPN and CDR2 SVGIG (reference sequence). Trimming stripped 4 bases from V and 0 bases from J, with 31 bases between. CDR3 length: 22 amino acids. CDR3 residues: CAWKTIPRVDQGLTSGANVLTF. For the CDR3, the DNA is TGTGCCTGGAAAACCATCCCCCGTGTAGATCAGGGGTTGACCTCTGGGGCCAACGTCCTGACTTTC.

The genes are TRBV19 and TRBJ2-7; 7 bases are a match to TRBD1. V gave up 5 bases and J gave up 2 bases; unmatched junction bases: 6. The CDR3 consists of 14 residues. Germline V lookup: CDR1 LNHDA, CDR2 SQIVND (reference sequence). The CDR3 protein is CASSARDSPYEQYF. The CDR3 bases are TGTGCCAGTAGTGCCAGGGACAGCCCCTACGAGCAGTACTTC.

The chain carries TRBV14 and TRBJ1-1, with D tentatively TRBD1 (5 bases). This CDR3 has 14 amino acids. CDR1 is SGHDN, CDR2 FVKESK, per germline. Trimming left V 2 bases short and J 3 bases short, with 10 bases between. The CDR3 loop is CASSQIRGDTEAFF. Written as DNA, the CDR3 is TGTGCCAGCAGCCAAATAAGAGGGGACACTGAAGCTTTCTTT.

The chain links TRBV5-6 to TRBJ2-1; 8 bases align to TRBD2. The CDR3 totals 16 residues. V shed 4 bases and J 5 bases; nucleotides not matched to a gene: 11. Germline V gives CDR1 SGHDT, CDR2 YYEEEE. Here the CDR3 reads CASSQMDLAGNNEQFF. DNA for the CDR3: TGTGCCAGCAGCCAAATGGACCTAGCGGGTAACAATGAGCAGTTCTTC.

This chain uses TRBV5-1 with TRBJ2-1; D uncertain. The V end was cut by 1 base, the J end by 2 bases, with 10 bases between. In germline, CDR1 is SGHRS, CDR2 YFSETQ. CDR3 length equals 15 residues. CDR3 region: CASSLQRVAYNEQFF. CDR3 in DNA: TGCGCCAGCAGCTTGCAAAGGGTCGCCTACAATGAGCAGTTCTTC.

Here the CDR3 reads CASSQPGLAFYNEQFF. CDR3 nucleotides: TGTGCCAGCAGTCAGCCTGGCCTAGCTTTCTACAATGAGCAGTTCTTC. The chain couples TRBV28 to TRBJ2-1; TRBD2 might be the D (5 bases). V lost 5 bases and J lost 3, with 17 bases in between. CDR3 length: 16 amino acids. CDR1 is MDHEN and CDR2 is SYDVKM in the germline V gene.

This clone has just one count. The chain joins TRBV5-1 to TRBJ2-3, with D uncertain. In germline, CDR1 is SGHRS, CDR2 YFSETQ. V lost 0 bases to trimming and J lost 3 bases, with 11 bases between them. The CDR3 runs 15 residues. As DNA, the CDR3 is TGCGCCAGCAGCTTGGCCTCCAGGTTGACAGATACGCAGTATTTT. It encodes CASSLASRLTDTQYF.

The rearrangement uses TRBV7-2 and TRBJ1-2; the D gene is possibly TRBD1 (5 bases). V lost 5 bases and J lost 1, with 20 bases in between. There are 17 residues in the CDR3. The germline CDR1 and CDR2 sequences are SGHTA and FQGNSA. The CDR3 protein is CASSRGRQEGHNYGYTF. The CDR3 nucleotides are TGTGCCAGCAGCCGGGGGAGGCAGGAGGGCCATAACTATGGCTACACCTTC.

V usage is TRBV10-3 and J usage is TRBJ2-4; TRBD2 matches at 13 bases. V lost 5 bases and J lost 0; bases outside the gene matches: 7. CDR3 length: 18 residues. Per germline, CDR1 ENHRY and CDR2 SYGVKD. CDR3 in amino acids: CAISRTSGSGGAKNIQYF. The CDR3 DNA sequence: TGTGCCATCAGTAGGACTAGCGGGAGCGGAGGAGCCAAAAACATTCAGTACTTC.

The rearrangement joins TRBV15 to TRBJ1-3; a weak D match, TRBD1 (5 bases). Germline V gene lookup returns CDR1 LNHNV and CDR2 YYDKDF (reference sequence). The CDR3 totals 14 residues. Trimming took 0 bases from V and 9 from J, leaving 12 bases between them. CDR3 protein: CATSRDEVGPTIYF. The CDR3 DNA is TGTGCCACCAGCAGAGATGAGGTGGGACCCACCATATATTTT. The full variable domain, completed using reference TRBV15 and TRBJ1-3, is DAMVIQNPRYQVTQFGKPVTLSCSQTLNHNVMYWYQQKSSQAPKLLFHYYDKDFNNEADTPDNFQSRRPNTSFCFLDIRSPGLGDTAMYLCATSRDEVGPTIYFGEGSWLTVV.